The rows below give T cell receptor beta chains drawn from one sample of a study of T cell responses to AZD1222 COVID-19 vaccine. Sequencing used immunoSEQ multiplex PCR; TCRdb keeps in-frame clones, though not all of them. The repertoire holds about 44,000 clones, around three quarters seen once, with approximately 3.6% in the top ten. The material was peripheral blood, obtained on day 0 of AZD1222 vaccination. The receptors derive from an adult in good health. CDR3s include the opening cysteine and the closing phenylalanine or tryptophan. The D gene is left open where the match is weak. Clone size is not always given. Where it is, it says once, few, many or a class for expanded clones.

TRBV24-1	-	TRBJ1-4	-	TGTGCCGGCCACAGGCCTGCAACTAATGAAAAACTGTTTTTT	CAGHRPATNEKLFF
TRBV6-5	-	TRBJ2-2	few	TGTGCCAGCAGTTTGACTGCTTACACCGGGGAGCTGTTTTTT	CASSLTAYTGELFF
TRBV12-3/TRBV12-4	-	TRBJ1-1	few	TGTGCCAGCAGTTCAAGGGGGTACAAAGCTTTCTTT	CASSSRGYKAFF
TRBV28	-	TRBJ1-2	-	TGTGCCAGCAGTTTGTTCCAGGACTATGGCTACACCTTC	CASSLFQDYGYTF
TRBV10-1	-	TRBJ1-5	-	TGCGCCAGCAGTGAGTTTGGGGGAGGGCACCAGCCCCAGCATTTT	CASSEFGGGHQPQHF
TRBV6-2/TRBV6-3	TRBD1	TRBJ1-2	once	TGTGCCAGCAGCCCCACAGGGGGCGGGTATGGCTACACCTTC	CASSPTGGGYGYTF
TRBV7-6	TRBD2	TRBJ2-5	-	TGTGCCAGCAGCTTTCTAGCGGGGGAAGAGACCCAGTACTTC	CASSFLAGEETQYF
TRBV6-5	-	TRBJ2-1	-	TGTGCCAGCACCTTACAGGGAGGAGAACCCAATGAGCAGTTCTTC	CASTLQGGEPNEQFF
TRBV10-2	-	TRBJ1-1	-	TGCGCCAGCAGTGAGAGCCAGCGACACTTGAACACTGAAGCTTTCTTT	CASSESQRHLNTEAFF
TRBV5-4	TRBD2	TRBJ2-3	once	TGTGCCAGCAGCCGGACTAGCGGGGCTGACTTCACAGATACGCAGTATTTT	CASSRTSGADFTDTQYF
TRBV7-6	-	TRBJ2-5	-	TGTGCCAGCAGCTTAGCAAGGGTGGAGACCCAGTACTTC	CASSLARVETQYF
TRBV6-5	-	TRBJ1-2	-	TGTGCCAGCAGTTACTCGACGGGGGATGGCTACACCTTC	CASSYSTGDGYTF
TRBV7-2	TRBD1	TRBJ2-6	-	TGTGCCAGCGAGACAGGGCCTGGGGCCAACGTCCTGACTTTC	CASETGPGANVLTF
TRBV2	-	TRBJ2-5	-	TGTGCCAGCAGTGAATCCGGTGGGGGCCAAGAGACCCAGTACTTC	CASSESGGGQETQYF
TRBV7-9	TRBD1	TRBJ1-2	-	TGTGCCAGCAGCTTAAGTACAGGGGTGTATGGCTACACCTTC	CASSLSTGVYGYTF
TRBV13	-	TRBJ1-3	-	TGTGCCAGCAGCCCAAGCAGCGGGGGCACCATATATTTT	CASSPSSGGTIYF
TRBV5-1	-	TRBJ2-1	-	TGCGCCAGCAGCACCCCGCAGAGTCCTAGCTCCTACAATGAGCAGTTCTTC	CASSTPQSPSSYNEQFF
TRBV18	-	TRBJ1-1	-	TGTGCCAGCTCACAGGGGGTGAACACTGAAGCTTTCTTT	CASSQGVNTEAFF
TRBV24-1	-	TRBJ2-7	few	TGTGCCACCCAGGGGTCGGATAACTACGAGCAGTACTTC	CATQGSDNYEQYF